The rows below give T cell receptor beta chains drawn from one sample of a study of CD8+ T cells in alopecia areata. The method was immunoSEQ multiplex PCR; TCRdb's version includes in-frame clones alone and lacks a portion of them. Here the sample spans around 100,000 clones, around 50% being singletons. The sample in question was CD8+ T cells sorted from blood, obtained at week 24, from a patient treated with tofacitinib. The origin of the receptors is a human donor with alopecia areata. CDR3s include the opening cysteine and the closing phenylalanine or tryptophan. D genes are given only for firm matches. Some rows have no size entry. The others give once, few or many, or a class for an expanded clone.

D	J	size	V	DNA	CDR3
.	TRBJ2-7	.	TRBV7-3	TGTGCCAGCAGCTTCCACTCCTACGAGCAGTACTTC	CASSFHSYEQYF
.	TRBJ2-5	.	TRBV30	TGTGCCTGGAGTGTGGTGGGGGGTAAGGAGACCCAGTACTTC	CAWSVVGGKETQYF
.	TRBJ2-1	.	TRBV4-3	TGCGCCAGCAGCCGGGACTGGAGCTCCTACAATGAGCAGTTCTTC	CASSRDWSSYNEQFF
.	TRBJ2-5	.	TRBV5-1	TGCGCCAGCAGCCTGACTTGGGGTGAGACCCAGTACTTC	CASSLTWGETQYF
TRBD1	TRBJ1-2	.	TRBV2	TGTGCCAGCCGTGAGGGGGCAGGCGAAAACTATGGCTACACCTTC	CASREGAGENYGYTF
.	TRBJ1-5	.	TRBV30	TGTGCCTGGAGCTTCGGGACCATTGGGGATCAGCCCCAGCATTTT	CAWSFGTIGDQPQHF
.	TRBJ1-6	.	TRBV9	TGTGCCAGCAGCCCCGAAGGGGGATCACCCCTCCACTTT	CASSPEGGSPLHF
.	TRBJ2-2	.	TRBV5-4	TGTGCCAGCAGCTCTGGGGGGAACGGGGAGCTGTTTTTT	CASSSGGNGELFF
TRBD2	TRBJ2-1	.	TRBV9	TGTGCCAGCAGCGTACTAGCGGGGGGCTTTGATGAGCAGTTCTTC	CASSVLAGGFDEQFF
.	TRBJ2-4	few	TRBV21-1	TGTGCCAGCAGCAAAGGGTGGACAGGGTCGTTAGGAAACATTCAGTACTTC	CASSKGWTGSLGNIQYF
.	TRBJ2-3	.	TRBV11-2	TGTGCCAGCATCCCAACCGAGACTCTTAGCACAGATACGCAGTATTTT	CASIPTETLSTDTQYF
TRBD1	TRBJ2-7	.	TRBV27	TGTGCCAGCACCGAGACAGGGGGGACCTACGAGCAGTACTTC	CASTETGGTYEQYF
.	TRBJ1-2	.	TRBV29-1	TGCAGCGTTGAAGTCCCGGGGCCCTATGGCTACACCTTC	CSVEVPGPYGYTF
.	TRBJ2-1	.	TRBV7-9	TGTGCCAGCAGCTTAGAGTGGGCGGTATACAATGAGCAGTTCTTC	CASSLEWAVYNEQFF
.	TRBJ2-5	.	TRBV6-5	TGTGCCAGCAGTTTATTGCGGGGCCAAGAGACCCAGTACTTC	CASSLLRGQETQYF
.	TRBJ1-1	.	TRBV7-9	TGTGCCAGCAGCGTAGCTATTGGGGCCACTGAAGCTTTCTTT	CASSVAIGATEAFF
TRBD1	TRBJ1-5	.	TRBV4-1	TGCGCCAGCAGCGTTTTCCCTTCGGGGACAGGGGGCGATCAGCCCCAGCATTTT	CASSVFPSGTGGDQPQHF
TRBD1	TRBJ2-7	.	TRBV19	TGTGCCAGTAGTGCCGGGACAGGGGTCTACGAGCAGTACTTC	CASSAGTGVYEQYF
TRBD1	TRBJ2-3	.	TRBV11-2	TGTGCCAGCAGCCGGACAGGGTCCACAGATACGCAGTATTTT	CASSRTGSTDTQYF
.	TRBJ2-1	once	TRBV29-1	TGCAGCGTTGAAGGGTGGCAGGGGTACAATGAGCAGTTCTTC	CSVEGWQGYNEQFF
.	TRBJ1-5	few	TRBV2	TGTGCCAGCAGCCCCGGAGAGTTTAGCAATCAGCCCCAGCATTTT	CASSPGEFSNQPQHF
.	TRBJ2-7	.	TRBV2	TGTGCCAGCGGCCCAGGGAGCGGGTACGAGCAGTACTTC	CASGPGSGYEQYF
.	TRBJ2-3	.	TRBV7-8	TGTGCCAGCAGCCCCGGGCGACCTAGCACAGATACGCAGTATTTT	CASSPGRPSTDTQYF
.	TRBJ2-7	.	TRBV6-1	TGTGCCAGCAGTGAGGGCAGGCCGCCCTACGAGCAGTACTTC	CASSEGRPPYEQYF
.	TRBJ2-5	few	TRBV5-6	TGTGCCAGCAGCTTGGCGGATGAAGAGACCCAGTACTTC	CASSLADEETQYF
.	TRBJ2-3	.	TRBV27	TGTGCCAGCAGCGTCGGGACTGTCCATACGCAGTATTTT	CASSVGTVHTQYF
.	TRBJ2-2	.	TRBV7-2	TGTGCCAGCGACTTGGGGGTGGCGGGGCCGAACACCGGGGAGCTGTTTTTT	CASDLGVAGPNTGELFF
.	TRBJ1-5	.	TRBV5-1	TGCGCCAGCAGCTTGAGAGGGGTTGGACAGCCCCAGCATTTT	CASSLRGVGQPQHF
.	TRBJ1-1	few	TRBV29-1	TGCAGCGTTGACGCGGGGGCTGGGAACACTGAAGCTTTCTTT	CSVDAGAGNTEAFF
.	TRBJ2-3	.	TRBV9	TGTGCCAGCAGCCTCCAGCGGTGGGATACGCAGTATTTT	CASSLQRWDTQYF
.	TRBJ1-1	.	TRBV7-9	TGTGCCAGCAGCTTATCTTCGACTGAAGCTTTCTTT	CASSLSSTEAFF
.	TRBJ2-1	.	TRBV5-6	TGTGCCAGCAGCTTTGGGGAATCCTACAATGAGCAGTTCTTC	CASSFGESYNEQFF
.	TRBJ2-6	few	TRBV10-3	TGTGCCGTTGAAGGGTCCACCTTAAGCTCTGGGGCCAACGTCCTGACTTTC	CAVEGSTLSSGANVLTF
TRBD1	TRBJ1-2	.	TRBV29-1	TGCAGCGTTGGAGACAGGGGGTTTGGCTACACCTTC	CSVGDRGFGYTF
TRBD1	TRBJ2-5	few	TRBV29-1	TGCAGCGCCCGTGGGACAGGGGGTCACGAGACCCAGTACTTC	CSARGTGGHETQYF
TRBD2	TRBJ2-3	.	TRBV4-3	TGCGCCAGCAGCCAAGAGGGACTAGTGGGAGATACGCAGTATTTT	CASSQEGLVGDTQYF
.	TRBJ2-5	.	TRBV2	TGTGCCAGCAGTGTACCTCATAAAGAGACCCAGTACTTC	CASSVPHKETQYF
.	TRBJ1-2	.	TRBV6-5	TGTGCCAGCAGTGCCGGGGCTGACTATGGCTACACCTTC	CASSAGADYGYTF
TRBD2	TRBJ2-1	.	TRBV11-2	TGTGCCAGCAGCCTAGGACTAGCGGGGGCCTACAATGAGCAGTTCTTC	CASSLGLAGAYNEQFF
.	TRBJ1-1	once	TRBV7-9	TGTGCCAGCAGCCCCACCGACACGAACACTGAAGCTTTCTTT	CASSPTDTNTEAFF
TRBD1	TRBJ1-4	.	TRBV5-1	TGCGCCAGCAGCTCTCACAGGGGGCGGAGGGAGCGTGAAAAACTGTTTTTT	CASSSHRGRREREKLFF
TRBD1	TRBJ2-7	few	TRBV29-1	TGCAGCGTTGAAGATCTGGCAGGGGGCAGATACGAGCAGTACTTC	CSVEDLAGGRYEQYF
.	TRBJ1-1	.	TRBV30	TGTGCCTGGAGTGCGGGGACGGCTGAAGCTTTCTTT	CAWSAGTAEAFF
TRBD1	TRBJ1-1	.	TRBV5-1	TGCGCCAGCAGCGCCACAACGGGACAGCCGAACACTGAAGCTTTCTTT	CASSATTGQPNTEAFF
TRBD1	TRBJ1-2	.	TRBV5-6	TGTGCCAGCACCCCGACAGGGAACAACTATGGCTACACCTTC	CASTPTGNNYGYTF
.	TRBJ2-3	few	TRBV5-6	TGTGCCAGCAGCTTGCGGCAGGAAAGCACAGATACGCAGTATTTT	CASSLRQESTDTQYF
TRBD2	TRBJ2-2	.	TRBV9	TGTGCCAGCAGCGCGTCTCCCCTCAGCGGGGGGGCGAACACCGGGGAGCTGTTTTTT	CASSASPLSGGANTGELFF
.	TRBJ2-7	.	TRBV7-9	TGTGCCAGCAGCTTAGGTTCCCCGGGCGAGCAGTACTTC	CASSLGSPGEQYF
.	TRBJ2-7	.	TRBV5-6	TGTGCCAGCAGCTCGGTTTGGTCAGGGGTTGAGCAGTACTTC	CASSSVWSGVEQYF
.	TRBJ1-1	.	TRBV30	TGTGCCTGGAGTGTAACACGAAACACTGAAGCTTTCTTT	CAWSVTRNTEAFF
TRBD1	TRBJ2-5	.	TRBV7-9	TGTGCCAGCAGCGGTAGCGGAGGGACAGGGAGGGAGACCCAGTACTTC	CASSGSGGTGRETQYF
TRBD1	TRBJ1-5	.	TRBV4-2	TGTGCCAGCAGTTCCCAGACAGGGCAGCCCCAGCATTTT	CASSSQTGQPQHF
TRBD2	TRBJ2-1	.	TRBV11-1	TGTGCGTCCGAGCCCGAATCGGGGGGGGGTTACAATGAGCAGTTCTTC	CASEPESGGGYNEQFF
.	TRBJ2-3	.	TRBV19	TGTGCCAGTACCAATCCGGGGTGGGATACGCAGTATTTT	CASTNPGWDTQYF
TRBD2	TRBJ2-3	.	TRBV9	TGTGCCAGCAGCGCCCGACTAGCGGGGGGAGGAGATACGCAGTATTTT	CASSARLAGGGDTQYF